This T cell receptor (beta chain) was documented in a study of cytomegalovirus exposure and HLA in healthy donors. Study-wide results and caveats: Most TCR sequences were uncommon, yet certain public TCRs appeared in many donors. Earlier analysis found most TCR beta V segments productive about 87% or about 30% of the time. Per a later analysis, 16,951 TCR beta sequences showed association with HLA alleles at 0.05 false discovery rate.

Germline loops: CDR1 SQVTM, CDR2 ANQGSEA. The J segment lost 1 base and the V segment lost 1 base, leaving 8 bases of the junction unmatched. The CDR3 is 16 amino acids. Primers: 60 Vbeta forward and 13 Jbeta reverse. The assay was immunoSEQ multiplex PCR, and TCRdb's table has in-frame clones only and misses some. The sample data list 40,000 to 65,000 clones. Worth noting for this clone: Its cognate antigen is unknown.

The chain uses TRBV29-1 and TRBJ2-7; 9 positions agree with TRBD1. Source material: PBMCs. The sequence was collected from a middle-aged man in good health and CMV-seropositive. This CDR3 reads CSVEAGTGSLSYEQYF. CDR3 DNA sequence: TGCAGCGTTGAAGCTGGGACAGGGAGCCTTTCCTACGAGCAGTACTTC.